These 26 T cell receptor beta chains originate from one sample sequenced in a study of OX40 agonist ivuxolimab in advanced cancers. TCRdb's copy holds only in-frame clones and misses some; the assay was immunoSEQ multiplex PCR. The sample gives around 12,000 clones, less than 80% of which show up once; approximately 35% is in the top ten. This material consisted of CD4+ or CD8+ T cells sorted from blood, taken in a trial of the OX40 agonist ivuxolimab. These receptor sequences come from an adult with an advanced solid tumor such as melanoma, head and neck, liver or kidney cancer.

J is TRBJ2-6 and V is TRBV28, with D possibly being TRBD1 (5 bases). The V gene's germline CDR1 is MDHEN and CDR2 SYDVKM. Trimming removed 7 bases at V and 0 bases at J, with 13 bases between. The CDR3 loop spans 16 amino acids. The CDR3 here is CASMQGSISGANVLTF. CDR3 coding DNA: TGTGCCAGCATGCAGGGCTCCATCTCTGGGGCCAACGTCCTGACTTTC.

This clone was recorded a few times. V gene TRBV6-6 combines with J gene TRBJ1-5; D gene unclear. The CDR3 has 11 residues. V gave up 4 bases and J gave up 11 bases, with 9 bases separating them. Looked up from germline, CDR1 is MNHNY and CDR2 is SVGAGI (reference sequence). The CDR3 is CASSFRRAQHF. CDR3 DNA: TGTGCCAGCAGTTTCCGCCGTGCCCAGCATTTT.

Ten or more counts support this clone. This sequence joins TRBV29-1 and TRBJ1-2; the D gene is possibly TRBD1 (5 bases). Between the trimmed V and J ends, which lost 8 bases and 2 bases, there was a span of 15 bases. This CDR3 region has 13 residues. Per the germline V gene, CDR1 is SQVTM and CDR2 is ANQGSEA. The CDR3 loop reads CSCYVGGNYGYTF. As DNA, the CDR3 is TGCAGCTGCTACGTCGGGGGAAACTATGGCTACACCTTC.

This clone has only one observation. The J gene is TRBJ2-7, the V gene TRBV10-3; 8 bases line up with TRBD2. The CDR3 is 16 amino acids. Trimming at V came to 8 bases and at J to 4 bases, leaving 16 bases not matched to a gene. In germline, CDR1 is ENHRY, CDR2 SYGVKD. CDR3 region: CAIAPASGLSLYEQYF. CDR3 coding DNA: TGTGCCATCGCCCCGGCTAGCGGGCTCAGCCTATACGAGCAGTACTTC.

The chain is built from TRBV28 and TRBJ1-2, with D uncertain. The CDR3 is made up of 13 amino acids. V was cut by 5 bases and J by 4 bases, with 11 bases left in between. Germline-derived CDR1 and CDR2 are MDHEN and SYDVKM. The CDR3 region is CASSPRTFYGYTF. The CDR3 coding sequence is TGTGCCAGCAGTCCTCGGACGTTCTATGGCTACACCTTC.

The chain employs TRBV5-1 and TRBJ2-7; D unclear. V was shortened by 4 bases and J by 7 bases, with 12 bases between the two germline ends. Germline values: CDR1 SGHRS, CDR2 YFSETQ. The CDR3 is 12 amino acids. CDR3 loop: CASSLTLGEQYF. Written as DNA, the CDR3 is TGCGCCAGCAGCCTCACGTTGGGGGAGCAGTACTTC.

This CDR3 is CASSLLDNEQFF. DNA of the CDR3: TGTGCCAGCAGCTTACTAGACAATGAGCAGTTCTTC. The rearrangement joins TRBV7-9 to TRBJ2-1; D ambiguous. The CDR3 spans 12 residues. V was cut by 2 bases and J by 5 bases, with 4 bases left in between. Germline CDR1 reads SEHNR; CDR2 reads FQNEAQ (reference sequence).

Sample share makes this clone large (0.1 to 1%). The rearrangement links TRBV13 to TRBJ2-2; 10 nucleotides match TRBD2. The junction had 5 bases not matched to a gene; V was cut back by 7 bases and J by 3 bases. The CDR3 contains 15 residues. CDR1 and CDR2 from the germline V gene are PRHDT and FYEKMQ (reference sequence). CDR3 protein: CASNLAGEDTGELFF. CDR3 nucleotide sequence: TGTGCCAGCAACCTAGCGGGAGAGGACACCGGGGAGCTGTTTTTT. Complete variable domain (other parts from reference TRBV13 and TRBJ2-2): AAGVIQSPRHLIKEKRETATLKCYPIPRHDTVYWYQQGPGQDPQFLISFYEKMQSDKGSIPDRFSAQQFSDYHSELNMSSLELGDSALYFCASNLAGEDTGELFFGEGSRLTVL.

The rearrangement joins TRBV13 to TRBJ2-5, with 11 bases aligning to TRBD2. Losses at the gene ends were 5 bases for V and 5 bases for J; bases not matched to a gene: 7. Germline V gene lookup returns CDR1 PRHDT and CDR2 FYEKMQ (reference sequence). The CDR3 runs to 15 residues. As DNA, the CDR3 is TGTGCCAGCAGCGACCCGGTAGCGGGAGGGGAGACCCAGTACTTC. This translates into CASSDPVAGGETQYF.

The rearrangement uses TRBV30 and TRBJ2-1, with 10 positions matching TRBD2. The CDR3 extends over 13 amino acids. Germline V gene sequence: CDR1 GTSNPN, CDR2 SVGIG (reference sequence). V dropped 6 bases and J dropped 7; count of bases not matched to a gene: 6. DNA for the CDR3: TGTGCCTGTCTAGCGGGAGACAGAAATGAGCAGTTCTTC. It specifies CACLAGDRNEQFF.

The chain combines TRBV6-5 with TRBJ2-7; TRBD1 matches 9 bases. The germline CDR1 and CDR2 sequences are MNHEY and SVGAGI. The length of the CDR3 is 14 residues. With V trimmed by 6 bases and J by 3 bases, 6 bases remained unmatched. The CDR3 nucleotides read TGTGCCAGCAGCCGTGACAGGGGGAACTACGAGCAGTACTTC. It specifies CASSRDRGNYEQYF.

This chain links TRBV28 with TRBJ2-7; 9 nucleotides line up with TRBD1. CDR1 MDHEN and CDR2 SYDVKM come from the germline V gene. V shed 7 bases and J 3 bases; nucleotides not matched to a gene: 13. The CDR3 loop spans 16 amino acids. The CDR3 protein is CASTITTGQGFYEQYF. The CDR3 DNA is TGTGCCAGCACTATAACAACGGGACAGGGTTTCTACGAGCAGTACTTC.

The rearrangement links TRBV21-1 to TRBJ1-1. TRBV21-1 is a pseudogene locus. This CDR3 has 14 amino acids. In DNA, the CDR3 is TGTGCCAGCAGCAAAGTAGGGTCACGGACTGAAGCTTTCTTT. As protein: CASSKVGSRTEAFF.

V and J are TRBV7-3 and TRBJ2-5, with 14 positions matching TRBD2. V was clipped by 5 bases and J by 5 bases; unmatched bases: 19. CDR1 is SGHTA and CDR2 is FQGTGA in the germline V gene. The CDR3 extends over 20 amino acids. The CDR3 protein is CASSPRGLAGEIGVGETQYF. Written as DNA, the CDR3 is TGTGCCAGCAGCCCAAGGGGACTAGCGGGAGAAATTGGGGTCGGGGAGACCCAGTACTTC.

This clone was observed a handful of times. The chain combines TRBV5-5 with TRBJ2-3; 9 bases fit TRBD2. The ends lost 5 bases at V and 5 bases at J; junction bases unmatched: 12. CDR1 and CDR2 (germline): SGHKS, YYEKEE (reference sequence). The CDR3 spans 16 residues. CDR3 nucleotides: TGTGCCAGCAGATTAGGTAGCGGGAGTTCAGGAGATACGCAGTATTTT. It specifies CASRLGSGSSGDTQYF.

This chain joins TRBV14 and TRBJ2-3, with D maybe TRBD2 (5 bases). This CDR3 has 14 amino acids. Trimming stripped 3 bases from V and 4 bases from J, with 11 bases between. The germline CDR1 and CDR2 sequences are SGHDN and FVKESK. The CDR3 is CASSHEGSADTQYF. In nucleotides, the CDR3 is TGTGCCAGCAGCCATGAAGGGAGCGCAGATACGCAGTATTTT.

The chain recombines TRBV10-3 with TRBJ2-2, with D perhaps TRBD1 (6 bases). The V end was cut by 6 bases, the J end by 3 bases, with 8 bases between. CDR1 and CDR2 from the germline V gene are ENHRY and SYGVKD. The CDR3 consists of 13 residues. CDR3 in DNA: TGTGCCATCAGAGCAGGGGACACCGGGGAGCTGTTTTTT. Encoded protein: CAIRAGDTGELFF.

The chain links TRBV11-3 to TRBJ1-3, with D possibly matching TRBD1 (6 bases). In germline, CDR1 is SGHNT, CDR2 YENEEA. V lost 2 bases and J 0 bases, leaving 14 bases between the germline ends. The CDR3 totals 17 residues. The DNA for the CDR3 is TGTGCCAGCAGCTTAAACGGAGGGGGAGGCTCTGGAAACACCATATATTTT. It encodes CASSLNGGGGSGNTIYF.

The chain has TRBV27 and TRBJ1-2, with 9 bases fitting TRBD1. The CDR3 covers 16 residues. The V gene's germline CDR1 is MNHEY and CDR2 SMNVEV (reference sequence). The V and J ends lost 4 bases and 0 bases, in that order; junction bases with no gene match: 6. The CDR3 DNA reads TGTGCCAGCAGTTATTGGACAGGGGAGTCTAACTATGGCTACACCTTC. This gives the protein CASSYWTGESNYGYTF.

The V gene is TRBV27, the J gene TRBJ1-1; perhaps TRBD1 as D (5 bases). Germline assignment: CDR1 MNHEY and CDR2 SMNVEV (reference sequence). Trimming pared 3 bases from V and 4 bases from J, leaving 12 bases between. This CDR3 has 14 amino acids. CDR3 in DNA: TGTGCCAGCAGTTTCTTCGGGGGTTTCACTGAAGCTTTCTTT. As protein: CASSFFGGFTEAFF.

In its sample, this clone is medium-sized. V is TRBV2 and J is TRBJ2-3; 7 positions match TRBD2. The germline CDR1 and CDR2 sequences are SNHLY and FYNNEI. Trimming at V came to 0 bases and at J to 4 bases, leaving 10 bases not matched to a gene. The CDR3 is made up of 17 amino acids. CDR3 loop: CASSEAAAGVSADTQYF. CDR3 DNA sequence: TGTGCCAGCAGTGAAGCAGCCGCGGGAGTAAGCGCAGATACGCAGTATTTT.

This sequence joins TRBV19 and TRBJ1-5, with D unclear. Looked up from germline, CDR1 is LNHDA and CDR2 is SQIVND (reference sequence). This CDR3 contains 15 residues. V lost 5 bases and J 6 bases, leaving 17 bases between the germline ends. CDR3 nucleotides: TGTGCCAGTAGTTTGGGCGGAGACCCCGTTCAGCCCCAGCATTTT. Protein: CASSLGGDPVQPQHF.

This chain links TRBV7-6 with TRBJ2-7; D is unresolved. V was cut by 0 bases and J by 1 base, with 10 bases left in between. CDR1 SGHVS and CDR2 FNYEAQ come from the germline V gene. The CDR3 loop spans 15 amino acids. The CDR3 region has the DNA TGTGCCAGCAGCTTAGCGGTAGGCGAATCCTACGAGCAGTACTTC. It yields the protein CASSLAVGESYEQYF.

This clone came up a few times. CDR3 DNA sequence: TGTGCCAGCAGTCGGACTAGCGGGAGGAGGATGGCCCAAGAGACCCAGTACTTC. This codes for CASSRTSGRRMAQETQYF. This sequence joins TRBV28 and TRBJ2-5; 14 positions match TRBD2. CDR3 length: 18 amino acids. In germline, CDR1 is MDHEN, CDR2 SYDVKM. The junction had 9 bases not matched to a gene; V was cut back by 5 bases and J by 1 base.

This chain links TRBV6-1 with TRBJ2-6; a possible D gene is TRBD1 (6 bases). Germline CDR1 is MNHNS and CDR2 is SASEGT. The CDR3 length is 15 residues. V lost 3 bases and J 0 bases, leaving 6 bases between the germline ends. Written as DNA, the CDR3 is TGTGCCAGCAGTGAGACAGGCTCTGGGGCCAACGTCCTGACTTTC. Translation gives CASSETGSGANVLTF.

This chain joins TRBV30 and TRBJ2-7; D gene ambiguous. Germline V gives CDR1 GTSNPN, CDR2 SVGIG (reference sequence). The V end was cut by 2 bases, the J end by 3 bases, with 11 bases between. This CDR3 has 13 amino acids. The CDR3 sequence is CAWSMGRFYEQYF. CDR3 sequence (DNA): TGTGCCTGGAGTATGGGTAGGTTCTACGAGCAGTACTTC.